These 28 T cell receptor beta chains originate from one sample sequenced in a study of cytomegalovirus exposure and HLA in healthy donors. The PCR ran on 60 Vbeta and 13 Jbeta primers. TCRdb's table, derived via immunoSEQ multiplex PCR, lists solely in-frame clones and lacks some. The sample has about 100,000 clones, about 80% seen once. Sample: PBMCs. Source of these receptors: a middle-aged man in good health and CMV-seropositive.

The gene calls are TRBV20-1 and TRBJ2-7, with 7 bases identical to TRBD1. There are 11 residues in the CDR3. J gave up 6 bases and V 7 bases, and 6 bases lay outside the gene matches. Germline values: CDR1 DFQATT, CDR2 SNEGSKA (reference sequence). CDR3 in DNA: TGCAGTGGACTACAGGGGATCGAGCAGTACTTC. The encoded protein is CSGLQGIEQYF.

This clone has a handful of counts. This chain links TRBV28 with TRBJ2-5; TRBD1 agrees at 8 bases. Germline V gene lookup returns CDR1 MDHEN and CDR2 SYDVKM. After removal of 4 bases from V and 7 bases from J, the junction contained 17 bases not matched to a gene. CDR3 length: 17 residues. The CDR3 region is CASSSSTPGGSSRTQYF. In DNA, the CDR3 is TGTGCCAGCAGTTCCTCAACCCCAGGGGGCTCGTCCCGGACCCAGTACTTC.

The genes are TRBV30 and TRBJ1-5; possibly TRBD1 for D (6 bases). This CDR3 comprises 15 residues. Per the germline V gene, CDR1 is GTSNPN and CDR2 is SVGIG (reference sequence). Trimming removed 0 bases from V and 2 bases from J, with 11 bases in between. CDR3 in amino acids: CAWSVFNRGNQPQHF. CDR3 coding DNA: TGTGCCTGGAGTGTTTTTAACAGGGGCAATCAGCCCCAGCATTTT.

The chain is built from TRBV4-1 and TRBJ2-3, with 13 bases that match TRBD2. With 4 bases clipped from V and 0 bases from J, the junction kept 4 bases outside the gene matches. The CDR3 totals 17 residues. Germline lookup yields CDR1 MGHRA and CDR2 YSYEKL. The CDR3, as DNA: TGCGCCAGCAGCCCACGACTAGCGGGAGGAAGCACAGATACGCAGTATTTT. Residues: CASSPRLAGGSTDTQYF.

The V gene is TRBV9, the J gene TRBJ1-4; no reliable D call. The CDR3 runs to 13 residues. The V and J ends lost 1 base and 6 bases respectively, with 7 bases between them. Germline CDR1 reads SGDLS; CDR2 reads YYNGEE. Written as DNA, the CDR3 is TGTGCCAGCAGCGTATCGTCGGATGAAAAACTGTTTTTT. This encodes CASSVSSDEKLFF. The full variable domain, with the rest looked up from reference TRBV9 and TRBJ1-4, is DSGVTQTPKHLITATGQRVTLRCSPRSGDLSVYWYQQSLDQGLQFLIQYYNGEERAKGNILERFSAQQFPDLHSELNLSSLELGDSALYFCASSVSSDEKLFFGSGTQLSVL.

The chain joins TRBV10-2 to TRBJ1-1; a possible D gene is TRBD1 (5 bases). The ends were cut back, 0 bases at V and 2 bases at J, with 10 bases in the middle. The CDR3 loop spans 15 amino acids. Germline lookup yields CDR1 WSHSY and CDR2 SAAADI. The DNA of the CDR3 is TGCGCCAGCAGTGAGTCGGTAGGGGAAAACACTGAAGCTTTCTTT. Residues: CASSESVGENTEAFF.

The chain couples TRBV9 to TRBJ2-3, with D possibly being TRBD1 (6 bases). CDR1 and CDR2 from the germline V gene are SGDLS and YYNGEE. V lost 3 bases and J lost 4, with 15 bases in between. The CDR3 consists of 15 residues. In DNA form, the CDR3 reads TGTGCCAGCAGCGCAACAGGGTTGGGGGCAGATACGCAGTATTTT. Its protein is CASSATGLGADTQYF. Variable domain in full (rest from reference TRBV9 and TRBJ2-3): DSGVTQTPKHLITATGQRVTLRCSPRSGDLSVYWYQQSLDQGLQFLIQYYNGEERAKGNILERFSAQQFPDLHSELNLSSLELGDSALYFCASSATGLGADTQYFGPGTRLTVL.

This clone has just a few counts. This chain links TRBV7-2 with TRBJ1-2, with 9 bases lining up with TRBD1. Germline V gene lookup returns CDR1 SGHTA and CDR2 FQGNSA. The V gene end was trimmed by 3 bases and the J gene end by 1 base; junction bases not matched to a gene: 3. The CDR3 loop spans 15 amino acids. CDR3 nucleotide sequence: TGTGCCAGCAGCTTGACAGGGGGGGATAACTATGGCTACACCTTC. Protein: CASSLTGGDNYGYTF.

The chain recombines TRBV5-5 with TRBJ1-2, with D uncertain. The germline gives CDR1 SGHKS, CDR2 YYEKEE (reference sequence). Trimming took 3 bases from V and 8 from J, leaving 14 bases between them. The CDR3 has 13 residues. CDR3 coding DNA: TGTGCCAGCAGCTCTGACGGACGCGGGGGCTACACCTTC. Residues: CASSSDGRGGYTF.

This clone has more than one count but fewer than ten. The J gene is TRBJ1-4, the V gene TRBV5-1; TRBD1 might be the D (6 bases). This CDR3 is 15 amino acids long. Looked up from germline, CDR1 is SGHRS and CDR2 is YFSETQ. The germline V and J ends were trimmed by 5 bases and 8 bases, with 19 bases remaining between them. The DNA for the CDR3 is TGCGCCAGCAGTTCAAGTGGACAGCAGGGGGAAAAACTGTTTTTT. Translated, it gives CASSSSGQQGEKLFF.

The CDR3 loop reads CASSFPGYEQYF. The CDR3 DNA sequence: TGTGCCAGCAGCTTTCCAGGGTACGAGCAGTACTTC. V gene TRBV7-8 combines with J gene TRBJ2-5; the D gene is possibly TRBD1 (5 bases). The J call could be wrong; TRBJ2-7 is a better fit for the DNA end. The CDR3 is made up of 12 amino acids. Germline CDR1 and CDR2: SGHVS and FQNEAQ.

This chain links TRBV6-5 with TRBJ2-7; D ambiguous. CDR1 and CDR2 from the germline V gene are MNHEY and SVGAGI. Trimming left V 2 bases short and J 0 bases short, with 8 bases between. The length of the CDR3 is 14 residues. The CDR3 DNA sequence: TGTGCCAGCAGTTACGCGGCCTTCTCCTACGAGCAGTACTTC. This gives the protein CASSYAAFSYEQYF.

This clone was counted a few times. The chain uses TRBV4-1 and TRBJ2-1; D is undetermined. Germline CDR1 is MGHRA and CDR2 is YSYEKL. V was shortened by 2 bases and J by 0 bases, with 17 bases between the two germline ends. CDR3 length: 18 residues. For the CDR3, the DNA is TGCGCCAGCAGCCAATCCCTCATGGCGGTAAGCTCCTACAATGAGCAGTTCTTC. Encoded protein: CASSQSLMAVSSYNEQFF.

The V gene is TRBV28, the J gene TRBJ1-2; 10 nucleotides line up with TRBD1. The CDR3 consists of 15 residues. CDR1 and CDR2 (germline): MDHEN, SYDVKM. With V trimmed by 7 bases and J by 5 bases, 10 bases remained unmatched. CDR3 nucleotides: TGTGCCAGCACCCCGGGGACAGGGGAAACTTATGGCTACACCTTC. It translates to CASTPGTGETYGYTF.

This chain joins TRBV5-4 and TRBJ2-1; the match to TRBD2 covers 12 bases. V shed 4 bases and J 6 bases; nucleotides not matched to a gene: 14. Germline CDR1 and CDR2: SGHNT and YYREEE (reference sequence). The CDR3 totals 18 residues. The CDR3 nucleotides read TGTGCCAGCAGCCAAGGACTAGCGGGATTCCTACAACGCAATGAGCAGTTCTTC. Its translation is CASSQGLAGFLQRNEQFF.

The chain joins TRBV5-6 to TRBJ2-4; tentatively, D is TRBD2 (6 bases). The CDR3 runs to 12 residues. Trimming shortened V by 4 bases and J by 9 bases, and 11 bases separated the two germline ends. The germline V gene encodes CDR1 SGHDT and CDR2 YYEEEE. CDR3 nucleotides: TGTGCCAGCAGCCCCGCCGGGAGCATTCAGTACTTC. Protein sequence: CASSPAGSIQYF.

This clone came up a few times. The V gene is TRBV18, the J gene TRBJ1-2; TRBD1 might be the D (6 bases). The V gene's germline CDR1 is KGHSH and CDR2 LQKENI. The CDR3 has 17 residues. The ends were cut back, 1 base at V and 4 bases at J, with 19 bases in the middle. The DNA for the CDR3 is TGTGCCAGCTCACCACAAGATCTAAGTCACAGGGCCTATGGCTACACCTTC. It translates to CASSPQDLSHRAYGYTF. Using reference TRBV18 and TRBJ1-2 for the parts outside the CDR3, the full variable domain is NAGVMQNPRHLVRRRGQEARLRCSPMKGHSHVYWYRQLPEEGLKFMVYLQKENIIDESGMPKERFSAEFPKEGPSILRIQQVVRGDSAAYFCASSPQDLSHRAYGYTFGSGTRLTVV.

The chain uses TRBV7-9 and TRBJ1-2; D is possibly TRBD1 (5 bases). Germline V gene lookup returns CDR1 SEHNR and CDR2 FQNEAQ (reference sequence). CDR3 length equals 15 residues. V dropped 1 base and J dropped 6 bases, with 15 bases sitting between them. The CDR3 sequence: CASSLVAGKLHGYTF. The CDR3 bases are TGTGCCAGCAGCTTAGTGGCAGGGAAGCTCCATGGCTACACCTTC.

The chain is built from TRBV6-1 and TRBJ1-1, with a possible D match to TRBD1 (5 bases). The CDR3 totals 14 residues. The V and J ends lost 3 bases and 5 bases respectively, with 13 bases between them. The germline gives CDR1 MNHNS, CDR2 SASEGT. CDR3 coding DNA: TGTGCCAGCAGTGACCTACAGGAGAGAACTGAAGCTTTCTTT. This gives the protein CASSDLQERTEAFF.

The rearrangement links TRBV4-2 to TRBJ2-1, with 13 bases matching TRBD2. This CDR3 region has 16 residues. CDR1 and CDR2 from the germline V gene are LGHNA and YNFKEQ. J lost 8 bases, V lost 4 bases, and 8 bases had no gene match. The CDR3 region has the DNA TGTGCCAGCAGCCGGCACACTAGCGGGGGGGCCGATGAGCAGTTCTTC. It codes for CASSRHTSGGADEQFF.

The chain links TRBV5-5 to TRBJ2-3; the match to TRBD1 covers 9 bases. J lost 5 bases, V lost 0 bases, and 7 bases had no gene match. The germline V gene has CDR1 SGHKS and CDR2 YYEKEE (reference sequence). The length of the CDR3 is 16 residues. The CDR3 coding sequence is TGTGCCAGCAGCTTGGGGGGACAGGGCCTTTTAGATACGCAGTATTTT. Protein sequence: CASSLGGQGLLDTQYF. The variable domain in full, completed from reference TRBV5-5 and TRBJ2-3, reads DAGVTQSPTHLIKTRGQQVTLRCSPISGHKSVSWYQQVLGQGPQFIFQYYEKEERGRGNFPDRFSARQFPNYSSELNVNALLLGDSALYLCASSLGGQGLLDTQYFGPGTRLTVL.

CDR3 DNA sequence: TGTGCCAGCAGCTTGCGAATTAGGCTAGCGGGGACCTACAATGAGCAGTTCTTC. This codes for CASSLRIRLAGTYNEQFF. The rearrangement uses TRBV5-8 and TRBJ2-1; TRBD2 matches at 9 bases. Germline V gives CDR1 SGHTS, CDR2 YDEGEE. V trimming: 1 base; J trimming: 2 bases; junction bases outside the gene matches: 10. The CDR3 is made up of 18 amino acids.

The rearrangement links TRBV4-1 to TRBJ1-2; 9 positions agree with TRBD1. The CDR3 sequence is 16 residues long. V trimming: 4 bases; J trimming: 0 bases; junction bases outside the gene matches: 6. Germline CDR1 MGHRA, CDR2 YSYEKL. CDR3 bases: TGCGCCAGCAGCCCCTGGGGACAGGGAACTAACTATGGCTACACCTTC. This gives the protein CASSPWGQGTNYGYTF.

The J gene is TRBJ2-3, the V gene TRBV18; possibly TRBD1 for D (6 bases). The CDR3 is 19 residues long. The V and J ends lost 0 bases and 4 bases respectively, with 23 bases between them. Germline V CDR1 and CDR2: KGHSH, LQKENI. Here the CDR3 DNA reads TGTGCCAGCTCACCACCGGTAGGGGGTCGATCCCAAAGGGCAGATACGCAGTATTTT. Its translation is CASSPPVGGRSQRADTQYF.

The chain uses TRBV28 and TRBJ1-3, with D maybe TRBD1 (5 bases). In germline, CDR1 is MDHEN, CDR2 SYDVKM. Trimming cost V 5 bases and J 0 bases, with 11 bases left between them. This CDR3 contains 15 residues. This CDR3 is CASSPQENSGNTIYF. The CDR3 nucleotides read TGTGCCAGCAGTCCACAGGAGAACTCTGGAAACACCATATATTTT.

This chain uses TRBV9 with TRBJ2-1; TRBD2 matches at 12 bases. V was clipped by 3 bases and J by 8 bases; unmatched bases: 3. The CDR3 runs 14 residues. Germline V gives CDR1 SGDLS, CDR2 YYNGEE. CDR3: CASSGLAGVDEQFF. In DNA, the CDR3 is TGTGCCAGCAGCGGACTAGCGGGAGTCGATGAGCAGTTCTTC.

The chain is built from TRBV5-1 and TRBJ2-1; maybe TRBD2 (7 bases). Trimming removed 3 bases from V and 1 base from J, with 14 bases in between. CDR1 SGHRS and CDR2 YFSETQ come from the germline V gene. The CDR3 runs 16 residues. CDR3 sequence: CASSWGGGGSYNEQFF. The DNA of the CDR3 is TGCGCCAGCAGCTGGGGGGGCGGGGGTTCCTACAATGAGCAGTTCTTC.

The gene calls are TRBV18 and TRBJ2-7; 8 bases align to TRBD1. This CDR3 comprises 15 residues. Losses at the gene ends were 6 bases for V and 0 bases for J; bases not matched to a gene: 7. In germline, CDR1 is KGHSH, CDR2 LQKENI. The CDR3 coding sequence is TGTGCCAGCTCGTCTCGGACAGGGACCTCCTACGAGCAGTACTTC. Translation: CASSSRTGTSYEQYF.